This T cell receptor (beta chain) appears in the sequencing data of a study of T cells in Graves' hyperthyroidism and ophthalmopathy. Study-wide results and limits: A model using 13 V-J features told ophthalmopathy apart from stable hyperthyroidism.

The investigators amplified TCR beta CDR3 regions from RNA transcripts. The primer set for the first-round RT-PCR of the TCR CDR3 was HTBI. TCRdb reanalysed the multiplex PCR reads using MiXCR and keeps one entry per CDR3 protein. Among approximately 430,000 distinct CDR3 sequences listed, 15% to 18% were seen once. Absent ophthalmopathy progression within 18 months defined stable Graves' hyperthyroidism. This clonotype was counted between two and nine times. What it binds is unknown. There are 16 residues in the CDR3. Germline V lookup: CDR1 PRHDT, CDR2 FYEKMQ (reference sequence). Trimming took off 3 bases at V and 1 base at J, with 12 bases between the two ends.

The receptor's source is a young woman with Graves' hyperthyroidism. Sequencing used blood. V is TRBV13 and J is TRBJ2-2; tentative D call: TRBD2 (6 bases). The CDR3 nucleotides are TGTGCCAGCAGCTTTTTGGCGGGACGGAACACCGGGGAGCTGTTTTTT. Protein product: CASSFLAGRNTGELFF.